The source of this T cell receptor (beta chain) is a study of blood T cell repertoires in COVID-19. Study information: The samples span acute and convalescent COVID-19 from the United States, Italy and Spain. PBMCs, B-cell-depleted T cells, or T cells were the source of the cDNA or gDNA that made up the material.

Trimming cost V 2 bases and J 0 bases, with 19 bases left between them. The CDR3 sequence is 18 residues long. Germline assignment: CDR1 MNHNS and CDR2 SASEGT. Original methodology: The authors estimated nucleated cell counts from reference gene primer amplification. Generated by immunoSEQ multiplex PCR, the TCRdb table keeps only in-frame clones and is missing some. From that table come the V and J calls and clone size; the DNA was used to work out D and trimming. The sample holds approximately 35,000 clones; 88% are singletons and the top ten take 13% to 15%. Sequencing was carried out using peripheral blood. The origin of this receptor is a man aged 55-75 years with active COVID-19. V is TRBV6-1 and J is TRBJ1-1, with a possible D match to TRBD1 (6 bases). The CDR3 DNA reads TGTGCCAGCAGTGAAAATCACAGGGTCTGGGGTTTGAACACTGAAGCTTTCTTT. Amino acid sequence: CASSENHRVWGLNTEAFF.